The sequence of this T cell receptor (beta chain) was determined in a study of blood T cell repertoires in COVID-19. Germline V lookup: CDR1 MDHEN, CDR2 SYDVKM. The CDR3 consists of 18 residues. The V and J ends lost 6 bases and 0 bases, in that order; junction bases with no gene match: 14. Only in-frame clones appear in the TCRdb table, and some are missing; sequencing was by immunoSEQ multiplex PCR. The sample records around 30,000 clones, 86% being singletons. The chain employs TRBV28 and TRBJ1-1; TRBD1 matches at 9 bases. This TCR derives from a woman aged 80 or over with active or convalescent COVID-19. Sample: peripheral blood. In DNA, the CDR3 is TGTGCCAGCAGCCCCACCGGGACAGGGTACTATATGAACACTGAAGCTTTCTTT. Its translation: CASSPTGTGYYMNTEAFF.